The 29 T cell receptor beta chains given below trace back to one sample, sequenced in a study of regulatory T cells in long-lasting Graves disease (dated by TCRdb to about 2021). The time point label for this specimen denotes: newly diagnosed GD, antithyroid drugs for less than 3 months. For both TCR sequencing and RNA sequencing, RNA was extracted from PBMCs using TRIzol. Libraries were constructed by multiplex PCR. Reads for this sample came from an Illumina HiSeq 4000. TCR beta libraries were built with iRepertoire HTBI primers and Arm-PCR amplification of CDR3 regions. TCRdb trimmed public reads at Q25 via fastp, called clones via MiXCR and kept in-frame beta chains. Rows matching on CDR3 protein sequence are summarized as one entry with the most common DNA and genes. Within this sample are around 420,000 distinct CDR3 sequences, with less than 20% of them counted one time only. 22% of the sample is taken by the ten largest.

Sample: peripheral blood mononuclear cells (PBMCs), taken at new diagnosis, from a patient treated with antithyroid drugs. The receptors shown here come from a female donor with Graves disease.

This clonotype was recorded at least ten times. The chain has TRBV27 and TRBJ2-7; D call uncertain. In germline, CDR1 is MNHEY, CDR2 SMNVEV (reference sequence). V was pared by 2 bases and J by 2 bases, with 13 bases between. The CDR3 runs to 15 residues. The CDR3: CASSLSASAAYEQYF. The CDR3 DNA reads TGTGCCAGCAGTTTAAGTGCCTCCGCGGCCTACGAGCAGTACTTC.

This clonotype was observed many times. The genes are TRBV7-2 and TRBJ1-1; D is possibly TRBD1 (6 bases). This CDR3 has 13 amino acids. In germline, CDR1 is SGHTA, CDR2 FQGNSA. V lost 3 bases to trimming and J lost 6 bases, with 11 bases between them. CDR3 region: CASSLGGAPEAFF. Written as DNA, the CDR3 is TGTGCCAGCAGCTTGGGGGGGGCCCCTGAAGCTTTCTTT.

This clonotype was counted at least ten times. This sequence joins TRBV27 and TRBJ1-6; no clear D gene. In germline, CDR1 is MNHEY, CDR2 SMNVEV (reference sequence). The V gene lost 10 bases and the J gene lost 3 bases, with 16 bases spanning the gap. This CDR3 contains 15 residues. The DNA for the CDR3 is TGTGCCACCCATATCGGGGTGCGCTATAATTCACCCCTCCACTTT. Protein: CATHIGVRYNSPLHF.

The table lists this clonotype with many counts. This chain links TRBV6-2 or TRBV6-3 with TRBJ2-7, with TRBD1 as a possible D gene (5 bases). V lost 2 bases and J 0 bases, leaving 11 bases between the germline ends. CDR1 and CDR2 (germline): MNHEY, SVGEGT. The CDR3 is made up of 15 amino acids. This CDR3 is CASSYLGAHSYEQYF. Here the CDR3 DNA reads TGTGCCAGCAGTTACCTAGGGGCCCACTCCTACGAGCAGTACTTC.

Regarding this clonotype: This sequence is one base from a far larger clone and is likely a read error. The CDR3 loop is CASSLNRTGREQFF. CDR3 sequence (DNA): TGTGCCAGCAGCCTCAACAGGACCGGCCGGGAGCAGTTCTTC. The J gene is TRBJ2-5, the V gene TRBV5-6, with D possibly matching TRBD1 (5 bases). The J call may not be correct, given that the DNA end is closer to TRBJ2-1. CDR1 is SGHDT and CDR2 is YYEEEE in the germline V gene. The CDR3 has 14 amino acids.

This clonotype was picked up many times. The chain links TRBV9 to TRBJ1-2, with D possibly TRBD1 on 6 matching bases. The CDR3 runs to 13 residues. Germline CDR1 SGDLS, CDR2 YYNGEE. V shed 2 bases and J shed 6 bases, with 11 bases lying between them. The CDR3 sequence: CASSVGPGDGYTF. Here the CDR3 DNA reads TGTGCCAGCAGCGTCGGTCCAGGGGATGGCTACACCTTC.

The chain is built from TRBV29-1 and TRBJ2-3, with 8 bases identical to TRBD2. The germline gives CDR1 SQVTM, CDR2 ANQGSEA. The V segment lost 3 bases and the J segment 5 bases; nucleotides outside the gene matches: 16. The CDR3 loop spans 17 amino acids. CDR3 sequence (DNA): TGCAGCGTTGATGGGATCCGAGGTGGGCTAGCGGGAGATACGCAGTATTTT. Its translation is CSVDGIRGGLAGDTQYF.

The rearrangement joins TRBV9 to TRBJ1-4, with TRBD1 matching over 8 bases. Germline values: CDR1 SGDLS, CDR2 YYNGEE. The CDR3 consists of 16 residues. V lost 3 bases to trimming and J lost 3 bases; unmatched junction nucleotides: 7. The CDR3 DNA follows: TGTGCCAGCAGCGGGACAGGGCTATCAGCTAATGAAAAACTGTTTTTT. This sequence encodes CASSGTGLSANEKLFF.

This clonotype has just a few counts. CDR3 residues: CSARGKDGYTF. The CDR3 bases are TGCAGTGCTAGAGGAAAGGATGGCTACACCTTC. V and J are TRBV20-1 and TRBJ1-2; D gene uncertain. The germline CDR1 and CDR2 sequences are DFQATT and SNEGSKA (reference sequence). CDR3 length equals 11 residues. The V and J ends lost 1 base and 6 bases respectively, with 6 bases between them.

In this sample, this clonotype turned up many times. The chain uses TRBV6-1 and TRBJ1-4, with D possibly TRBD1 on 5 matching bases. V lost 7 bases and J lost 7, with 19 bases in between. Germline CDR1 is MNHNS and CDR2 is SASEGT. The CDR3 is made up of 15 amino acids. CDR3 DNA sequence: TGTGCCAGCATCAAAGAGGGACGGAGCTTTGAAAAACTGTTTTTT. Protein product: CASIKEGRSFEKLFF.

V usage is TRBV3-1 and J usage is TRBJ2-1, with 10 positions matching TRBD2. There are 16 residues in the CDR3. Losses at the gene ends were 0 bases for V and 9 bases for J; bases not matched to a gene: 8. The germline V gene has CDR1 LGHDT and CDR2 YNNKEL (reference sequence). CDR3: CASSQDSSGRRGEQFF. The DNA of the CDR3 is TGTGCCAGCAGCCAAGATAGTAGCGGGAGGAGGGGTGAGCAGTTCTTC.

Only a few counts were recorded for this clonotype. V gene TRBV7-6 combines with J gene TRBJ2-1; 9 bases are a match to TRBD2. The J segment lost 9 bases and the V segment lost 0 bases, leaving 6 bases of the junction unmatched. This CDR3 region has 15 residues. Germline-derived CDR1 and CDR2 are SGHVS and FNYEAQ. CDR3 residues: CASSLAAGGGFEQFF. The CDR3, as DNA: TGTGCCAGCAGCTTAGCAGCGGGGGGCGGGTTTGAGCAGTTCTTC.

CDR3 region: CTIDEGYEQYF. In nucleotides, the CDR3 is TGTACCATCGACGAGGGGTACGAGCAGTACTTC. The chain uses TRBV6-1 and TRBJ2-7; D possibly uses TRBD1 or TRBD2 (5 bases each). The germline CDR1 and CDR2 sequences are MNHNS and SASEGT. This CDR3 contains 11 residues.

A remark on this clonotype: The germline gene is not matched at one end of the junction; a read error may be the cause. CDR3 nucleotide sequence: TGTGCTAGCAGCCCTCAATTGGCTGATACGCAGTATTTT. Translation gives CASSPQLADTQYF. The J gene is TRBJ2-3, the V gene TRBV7-7; D remains ambiguous. The CDR3 extends over 13 amino acids. CDR1 and CDR2 from the germline V gene are SSHAT and FNYEAQ (reference sequence). The full variable domain, its missing parts supplied by reference TRBV7-7 and TRBJ2-3, is GAGVSQSPRYKVTKRGQDVTLRCDPISSHATLYWYQQALGQGPEFLTYFNYEAQPDKSGLPSDRFSAERPEGSISTLTIQRTEQRDSAMYRCASSPQLADTQYFGPGTRLTVL.

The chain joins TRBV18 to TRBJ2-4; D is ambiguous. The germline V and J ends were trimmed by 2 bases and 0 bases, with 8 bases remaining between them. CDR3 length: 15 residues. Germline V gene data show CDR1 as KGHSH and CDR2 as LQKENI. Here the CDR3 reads CASSPNGVAKNIQYF. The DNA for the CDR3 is TGTGCCAGCTCACCAAACGGTGTAGCCAAAAACATTCAGTACTTC.

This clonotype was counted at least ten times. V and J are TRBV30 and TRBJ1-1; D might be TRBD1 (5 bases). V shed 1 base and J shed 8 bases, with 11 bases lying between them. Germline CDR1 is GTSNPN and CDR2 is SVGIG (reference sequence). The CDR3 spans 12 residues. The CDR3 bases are TGTGCCTGGAGTGGGGGGAATATCGAAGCTTTCTTT. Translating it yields CAWSGGNIEAFF.

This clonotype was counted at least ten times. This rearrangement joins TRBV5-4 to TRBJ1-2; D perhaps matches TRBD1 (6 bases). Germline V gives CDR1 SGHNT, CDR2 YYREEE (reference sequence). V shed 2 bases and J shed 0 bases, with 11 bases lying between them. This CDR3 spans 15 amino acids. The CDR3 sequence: CASSLLDSPNYGYTF. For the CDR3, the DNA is TGTGCCAGCAGCTTACTGGACAGTCCTAACTATGGCTACACCTTC.

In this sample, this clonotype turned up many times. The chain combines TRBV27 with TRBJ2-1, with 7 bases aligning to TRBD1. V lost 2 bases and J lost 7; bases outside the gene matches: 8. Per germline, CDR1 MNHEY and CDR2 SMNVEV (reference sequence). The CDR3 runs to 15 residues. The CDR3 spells CASSLLGGGENEQFF. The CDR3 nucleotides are TGTGCCAGCAGTTTACTAGGGGGCGGTGAGAATGAGCAGTTCTTC.

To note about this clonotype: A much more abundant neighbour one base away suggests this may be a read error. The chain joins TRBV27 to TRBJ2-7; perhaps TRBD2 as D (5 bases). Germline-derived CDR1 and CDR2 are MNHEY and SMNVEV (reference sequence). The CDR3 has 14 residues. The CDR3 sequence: CASGLSGYSYEQYF. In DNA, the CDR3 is TGTGCCAGCGGTTTGAGCGGCTACTCCTACGAGCAGTACTTC.

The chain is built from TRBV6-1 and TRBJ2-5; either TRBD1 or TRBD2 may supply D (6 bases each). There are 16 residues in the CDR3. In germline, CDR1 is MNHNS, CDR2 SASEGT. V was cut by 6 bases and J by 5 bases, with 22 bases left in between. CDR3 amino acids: CASSPGMEGVGETQYF. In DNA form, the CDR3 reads TGTGCCAGCAGCCCCGGAATGGAGGGGGTCGGGGAGACCCAGTACTTC.

In nucleotides, the CDR3 is TGTGCCAGCAGTTTAGCCCGGAGGTCTGGGGCCAACGTCCTGACTTTC. This sequence encodes CASSLARRSGANVLTF. J is TRBJ2-6 and V is TRBV28, with D maybe TRBD2 (5 bases). The CDR3 runs to 16 residues. Germline V CDR1 and CDR2: MDHEN, SYDVKM. V lost 2 bases, J lost 1 base, and 9 bases lay in between.

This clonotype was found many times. The CDR3 DNA follows: TGTGCCAGCAGTTTAGGCAGGGACCACGAGCAGTACTTC. It yields the protein CASSLGRDHEQYF. The chain joins TRBV28 to TRBJ2-7; D is perhaps TRBD1 or TRBD2 (5 bases each). Trimming stripped 2 bases from V and 5 bases from J, with 10 bases between. Germline CDR1 MDHEN, CDR2 SYDVKM. There are 13 residues in the CDR3.

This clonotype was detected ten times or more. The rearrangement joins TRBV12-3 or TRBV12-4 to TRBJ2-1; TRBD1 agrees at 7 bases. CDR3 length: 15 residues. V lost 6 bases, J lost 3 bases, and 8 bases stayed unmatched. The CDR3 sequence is CASSLDRRNYNEQFF. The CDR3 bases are TGTGCCAGCAGCCTGGACAGGAGAAACTACAATGAGCAGTTCTTC.

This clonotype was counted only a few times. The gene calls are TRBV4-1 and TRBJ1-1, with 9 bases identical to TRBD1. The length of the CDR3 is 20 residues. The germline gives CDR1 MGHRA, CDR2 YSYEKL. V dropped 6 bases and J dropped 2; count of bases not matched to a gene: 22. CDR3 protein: CASRSGTGRSGGYANTEAFF. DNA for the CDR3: TGCGCCAGCAGATCCGGGACAGGGAGGTCGGGAGGCTACGCAAACACTGAAGCTTTCTTT.

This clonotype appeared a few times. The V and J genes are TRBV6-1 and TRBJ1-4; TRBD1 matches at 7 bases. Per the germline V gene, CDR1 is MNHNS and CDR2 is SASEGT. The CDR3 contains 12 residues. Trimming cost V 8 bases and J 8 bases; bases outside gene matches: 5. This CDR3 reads CASHRGREKLFF. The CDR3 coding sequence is TGTGCCAGCCACAGGGGCCGGGAAAAACTGTTTTTT.

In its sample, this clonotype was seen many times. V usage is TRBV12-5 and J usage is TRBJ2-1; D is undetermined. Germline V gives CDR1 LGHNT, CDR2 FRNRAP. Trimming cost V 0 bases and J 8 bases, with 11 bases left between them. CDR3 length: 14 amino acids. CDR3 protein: CASGLVTVFHEQFF. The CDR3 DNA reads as TGTGCTAGTGGTTTGGTAACGGTGTTCCATGAGCAGTTCTTC.

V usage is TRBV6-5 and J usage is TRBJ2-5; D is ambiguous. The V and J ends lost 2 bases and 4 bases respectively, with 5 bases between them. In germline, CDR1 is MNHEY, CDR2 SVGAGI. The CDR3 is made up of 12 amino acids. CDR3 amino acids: CASSYVTETQYF. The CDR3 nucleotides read TGTGCCAGCAGTTACGTCACAGAGACCCAGTACTTC.

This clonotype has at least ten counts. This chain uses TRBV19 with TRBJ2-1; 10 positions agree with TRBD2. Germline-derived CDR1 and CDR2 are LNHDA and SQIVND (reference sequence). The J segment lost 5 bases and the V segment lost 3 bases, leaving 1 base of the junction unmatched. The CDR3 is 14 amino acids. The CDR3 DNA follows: TGTGCCAGTAGTATGCTAGCGGGAGACAATGAGCAGTTCTTC. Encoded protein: CASSMLAGDNEQFF.

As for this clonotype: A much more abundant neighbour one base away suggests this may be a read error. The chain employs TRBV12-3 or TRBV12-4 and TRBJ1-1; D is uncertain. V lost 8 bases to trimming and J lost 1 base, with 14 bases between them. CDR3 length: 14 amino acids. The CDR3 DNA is TGTGCCAGCGCTTCATCCTACACGAACACTGAAGCTTTCTTT. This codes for CASASSYTNTEAFF.